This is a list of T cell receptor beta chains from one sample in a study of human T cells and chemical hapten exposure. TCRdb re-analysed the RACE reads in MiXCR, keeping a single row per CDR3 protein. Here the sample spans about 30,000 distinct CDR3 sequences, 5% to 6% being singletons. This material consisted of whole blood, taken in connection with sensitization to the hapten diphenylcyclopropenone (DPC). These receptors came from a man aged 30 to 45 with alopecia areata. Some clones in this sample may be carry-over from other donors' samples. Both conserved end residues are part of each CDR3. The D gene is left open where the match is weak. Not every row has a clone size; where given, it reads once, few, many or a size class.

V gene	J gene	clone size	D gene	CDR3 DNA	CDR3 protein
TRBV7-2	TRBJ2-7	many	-	TGTGCCAGCAGCTTATCTTCCGAGCAGTACTTC	CASSLSSEQYF
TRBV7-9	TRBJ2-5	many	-	TGTGCCAGCAGCTCTCGGGAGGGGGCGCTTCGTGAGACCCAGTACTTC	CASSSREGALRETQYF
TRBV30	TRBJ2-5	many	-	TGTGCCTGGAGTTTCTCCACTGGGAAGGGTGAGACCCAGTACTTC	CAWSFSTGKGETQYF
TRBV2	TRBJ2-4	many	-	TGTGCCAGCATCTTGGGACAACTTTTCGACATTCAGTACTTC	CASILGQLFDIQYF
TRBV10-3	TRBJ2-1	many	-	TGTGCCATCAGTGAGGGGGGGGAGCAGTTCTTC	CAISEGGEQFF
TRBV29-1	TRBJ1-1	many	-	TGCAGCTCATACAGACCCGAGGACACTGAAGCTTTCTTT	CSSYRPEDTEAFF
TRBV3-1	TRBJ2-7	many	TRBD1	TGTGCCAGCAGCCACAGGACAGGCCTTAACGAGCAGTACTTC	CASSHRTGLNEQYF
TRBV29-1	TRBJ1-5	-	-	TGCAGCGTTGCGACAGGAGGACGCAATCAGCCCCAGCATTTT	CSVATGGRNQPQHF
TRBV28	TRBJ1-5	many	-	TGTGCCAGCAGAACTCCGGGTGTCCATCAGCCCCAGCATTTT	CASRTPGVHQPQHF
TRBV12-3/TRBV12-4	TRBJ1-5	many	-	TGTGCCAGCAGTTTAGGGACGGGGGGCAATCAGCCCCAGCATTTT	CASSLGTGGNQPQHF
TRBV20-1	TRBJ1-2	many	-	TGCAGTGCTCGTAACCGGGAGGGCTACACCTTC	CSARNREGYTF
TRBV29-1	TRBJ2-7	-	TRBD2	TGCAGCGTTGAATCGCCTAGCGGGATCGAGCAGTACTTC	CSVESPSGIEQYF
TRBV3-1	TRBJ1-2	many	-	TGTGCCAGCAGCCAAGAGGGCAGCCCTAACTATGGCTACACCTTC	CASSQEGSPNYGYTF
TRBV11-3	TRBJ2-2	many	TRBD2	TGTGCCTCCTCACGGCGGGGGGCCCCCGGGGAGCTGTTTTTT	CASSRRGAPGELFF
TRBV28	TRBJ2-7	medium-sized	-	TGTGCCAGCAGTGTGGGGACGACCTACGAGCAGTACTTC	CASSVGTTYEQYF
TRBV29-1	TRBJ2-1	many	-	TGCAGCGTTGTTCAGGAAAATGAGCAGTTCTTC	CSVVQENEQFF
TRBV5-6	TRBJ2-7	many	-	TGTGCCAGCAGCGGCGGTCGGGGCTACTACGAGCAGTACTTC	CASSGGRGYYEQYF
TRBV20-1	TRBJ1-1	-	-	TGCAGTGCTAGAGATGAAGAAGTCATGAACACTGAAGCTTTCTTT	CSARDEEVMNTEAFF
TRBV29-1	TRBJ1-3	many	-	TGCAGCGTTGAAGGGACCGTTGGAAACACCATATATTTT	CSVEGTVGNTIYF
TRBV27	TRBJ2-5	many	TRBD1	TGTGCCAGCAGTTCCCCGGACAGGGGGCAGGTGGAGACCCAGTACTTC	CASSSPDRGQVETQYF
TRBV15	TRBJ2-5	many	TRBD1	TGTGCCACCAGCAGAGTCCCGGGACAGGGAAGAGAGACCCAGTACTTC	CATSRVPGQGRETQYF
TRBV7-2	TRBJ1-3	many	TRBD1	TGTGCCAGCAGCCGTTTACCGGGACAGCTCTCTGGAAACACCATATATTTT	CASSRLPGQLSGNTIYF
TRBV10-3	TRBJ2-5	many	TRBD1	TGTGCCATCAGCTTCCGACAGGGTCCCCAAGAGACCCAGTACTTC	CAISFRQGPQETQYF
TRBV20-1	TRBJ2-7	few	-	TGCAGTGCTAGAGAGACAAGGGCCCTCTCCTACGAGCAGTACTTC	CSARETRALSYEQYF
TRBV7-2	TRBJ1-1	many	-	TGTGCCAGCAGCCCGTCCGGGAAAAGTGGGACTGAAGCTTTCTTT	CASSPSGKSGTEAFF